This T cell receptor (beta chain) was found in a study of vaccination and CD4 T cells after COVID-19. Study overall: The study drew post-COVID samples a median around 92 days after diagnosis (range 35 to 161). SARS-CoV-2, HCoV-NL63, HCoV-OC43 and HCoV-229E supplied the overlapping spike peptides used to stimulate cells. Some control cultures received a CEFX pool, which served as the positive control. Others received an HIV-1 Nef pool or no peptide.

Sample treatment: roughly 10-day PBMC culture with coronavirus spike peptide pools or control peptides (ViraFEST assay). An Oncomine TCR Beta short-read assay was used to sequence the DNA from cultured CD4+ T cells. From CD4+ T cells that had been cultured, genomic DNA was extracted. TCRdb reanalysed the PCR reads using MiXCR and keeps one entry per CDR3 protein. The table lists 10,000 or so distinct CDR3 sequences, 30% to 35% of them singletons, with about a sixth in the top ten. Trimming shortened V by 8 bases and J by 4 bases, and 12 bases separated the two germline ends. This CDR3 has 13 amino acids. The V gene's germline CDR1 is ENHRY and CDR2 SYGVKD. Remarks on this clonotype: Its antigen is as yet unknown.

The sequencing here drew on CD4+ T cells from blood, cultured in vitro, taken after SARS-CoV-2 vaccination. The receptor was derived from a human donor who had recovered from COVID-19. The V and J genes are TRBV10-3 and TRBJ1-3; D not certain. Here the CDR3 reads CAILPSWGNTIYF. The CDR3 nucleotides read TGTGCCATCCTACCGTCGTGGGGAAACACCATATATTTT.